This TCR beta chain was found in a study of control samples from healthy donors and cancer patients. The CDR3 is 14 amino acids. CDR1 and CDR2 from the germline V gene are MNHEY and SVGAGI. V shed 6 bases and J shed 1 base, with 13 bases lying between them. This table comes from immunoSEQ multiplex PCR, and its TCRdb copy is limited to in-frame clones, with some not included. The sample has about 51,000 clones; about nine tenths are singletons. The sequencing input was PBMCs. The chain carries TRBV6-5 and TRBJ2-7, with D maybe TRBD1 (5 bases). The sequence came from a middle-aged man with colorectal cancer. Written as DNA, the CDR3 is TGTGCCAGCAGACGGACGGACACTTCCTACGAGCAGTACTTC. Amino acids: CASRRTDTSYEQYF.